This note documents a single T cell receptor (beta chain) sequence. Sequencing used immunoSEQ multiplex PCR; TCRdb keeps in-frame clones, though not all of them. This sample has 90,000 to 150,000 clones, with approximately 87% found just once. The data belong to a study of control samples from healthy donors and cancer patients. Germline V gives CDR1 MGHDK, CDR2 SYGVNS. V gave up 4 bases and J gave up 3 bases, with 12 bases separating them. The CDR3 extends over 14 amino acids. This receptor was taken from a man aged 30-40 years in good health. What was sequenced was blood. The gene calls are TRBV25-1 and TRBJ2-5, with D perhaps matching TRBD1 (5 bases). The CDR3, as DNA: TGTGCCAGCAGTGGCCTGCTAGGGGAAGAGACCCAGTACTTC. It yields the protein CASSGLLGEETQYF.